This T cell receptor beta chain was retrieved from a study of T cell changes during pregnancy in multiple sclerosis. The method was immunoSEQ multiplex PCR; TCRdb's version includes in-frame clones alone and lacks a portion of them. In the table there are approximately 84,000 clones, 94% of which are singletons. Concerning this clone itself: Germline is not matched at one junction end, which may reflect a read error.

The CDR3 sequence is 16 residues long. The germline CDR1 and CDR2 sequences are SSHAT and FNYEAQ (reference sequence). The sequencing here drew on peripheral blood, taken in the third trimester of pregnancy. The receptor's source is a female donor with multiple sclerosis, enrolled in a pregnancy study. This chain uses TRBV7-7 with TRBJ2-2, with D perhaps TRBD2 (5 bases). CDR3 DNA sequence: TGTGCTAGCAGCTTAGGTGTGGGAGCGAAAACCGGGGAGCTGTTTTTT. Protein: CASSLGVGAKTGELFF. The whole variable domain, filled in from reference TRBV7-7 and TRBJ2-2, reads GAGVSQSPRYKVTKRGQDVTLRCDPISSHATLYWYQQALGQGPEFLTYFNYEAQPDKSGLPSDRFSAERPEGSISTLTIQRTEQRDSAMYRCASSLGVGAKTGELFFGEGSRLTVL.